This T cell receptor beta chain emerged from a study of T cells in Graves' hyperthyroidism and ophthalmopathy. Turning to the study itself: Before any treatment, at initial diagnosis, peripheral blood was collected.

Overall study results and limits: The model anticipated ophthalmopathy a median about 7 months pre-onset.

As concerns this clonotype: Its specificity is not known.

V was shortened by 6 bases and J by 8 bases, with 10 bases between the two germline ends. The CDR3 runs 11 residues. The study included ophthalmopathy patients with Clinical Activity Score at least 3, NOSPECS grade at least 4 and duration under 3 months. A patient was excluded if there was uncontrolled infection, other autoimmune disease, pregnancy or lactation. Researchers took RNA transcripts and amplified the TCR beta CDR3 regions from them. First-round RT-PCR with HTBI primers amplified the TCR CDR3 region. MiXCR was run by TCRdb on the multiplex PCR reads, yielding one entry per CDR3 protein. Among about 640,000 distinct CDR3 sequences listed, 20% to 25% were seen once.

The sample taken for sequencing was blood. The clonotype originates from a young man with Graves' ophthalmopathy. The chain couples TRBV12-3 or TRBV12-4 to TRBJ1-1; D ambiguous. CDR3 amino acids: CASRTGYEAFF. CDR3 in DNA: TGTGCCAGCAGAACGGGGTACGAAGCTTTCTTT.